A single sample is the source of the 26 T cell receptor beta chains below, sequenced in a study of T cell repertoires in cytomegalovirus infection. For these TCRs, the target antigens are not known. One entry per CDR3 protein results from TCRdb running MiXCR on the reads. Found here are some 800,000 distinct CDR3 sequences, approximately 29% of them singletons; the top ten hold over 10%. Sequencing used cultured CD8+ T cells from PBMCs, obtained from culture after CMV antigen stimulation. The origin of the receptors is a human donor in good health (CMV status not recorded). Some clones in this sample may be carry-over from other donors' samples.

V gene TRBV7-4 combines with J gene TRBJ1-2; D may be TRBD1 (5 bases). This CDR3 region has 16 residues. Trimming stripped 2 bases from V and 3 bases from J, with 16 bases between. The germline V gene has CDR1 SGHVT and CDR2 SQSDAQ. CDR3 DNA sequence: TGTGCCAGCAGCTTAACGCCCGGGGCAGGACACTATGGCTACACCTTC. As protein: CASSLTPGAGHYGYTF.

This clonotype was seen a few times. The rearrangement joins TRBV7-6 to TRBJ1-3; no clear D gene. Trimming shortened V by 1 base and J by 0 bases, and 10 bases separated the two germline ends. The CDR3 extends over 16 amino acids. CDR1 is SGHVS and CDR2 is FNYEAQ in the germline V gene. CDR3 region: CASSLEGYPSGNTIYF. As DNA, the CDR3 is TGTGCCAGCAGCTTAGAGGGTTACCCCTCTGGAAACACCATATATTTT.

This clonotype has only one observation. The CDR3 coding sequence is TGTGCCAGCAGCTTAAAAAACAGGGAGATGTTCAATGAGCAGTTCTTC. This encodes CASSLKNREMFNEQFF. The chain carries TRBV7-4 and TRBJ2-1; possible D gene TRBD1, 6 bases. From germline, CDR1 is SGHVT and CDR2 SQSDAQ. Between the trimmed V and J ends, which lost 2 bases and 6 bases, there was a span of 17 bases. This CDR3 is 16 amino acids long.

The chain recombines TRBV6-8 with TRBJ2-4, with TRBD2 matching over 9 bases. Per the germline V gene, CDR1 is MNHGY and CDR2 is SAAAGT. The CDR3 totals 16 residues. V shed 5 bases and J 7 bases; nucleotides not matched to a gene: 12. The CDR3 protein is CASSLGAGGPTNIQYF. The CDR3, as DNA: TGTGCCAGCAGTCTCGGCGCGGGGGGGCCTACGAACATTCAGTACTTC.

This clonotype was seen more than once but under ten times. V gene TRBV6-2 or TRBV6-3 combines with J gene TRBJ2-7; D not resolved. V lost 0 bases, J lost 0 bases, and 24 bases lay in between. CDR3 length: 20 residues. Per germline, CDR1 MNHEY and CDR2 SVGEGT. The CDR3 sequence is CASSYSSTPWSPKDSYEQYV. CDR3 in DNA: TGTGCCAGCAGTTACTCGAGTACCCCTTGGTCCCCAAAGGACTCCTACGAGCAGTACGTC.

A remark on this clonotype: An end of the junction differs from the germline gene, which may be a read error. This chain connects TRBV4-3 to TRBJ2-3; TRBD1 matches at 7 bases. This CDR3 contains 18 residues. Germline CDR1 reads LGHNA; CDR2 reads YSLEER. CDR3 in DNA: TGCGTCAGCAGCCAAGAGGGGACAGATATCACCACCACAGATACGCAGTATTTT. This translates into CVSSQEGTDITTTDTQYF.

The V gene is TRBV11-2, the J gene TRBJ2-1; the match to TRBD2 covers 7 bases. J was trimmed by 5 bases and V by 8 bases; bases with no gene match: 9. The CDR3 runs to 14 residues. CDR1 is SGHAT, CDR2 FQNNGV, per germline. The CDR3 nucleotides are TGTGCCAGCCTACTCGGGGGGACCCACAATGAGCAGTTCTTC. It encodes CASLLGGTHNEQFF.

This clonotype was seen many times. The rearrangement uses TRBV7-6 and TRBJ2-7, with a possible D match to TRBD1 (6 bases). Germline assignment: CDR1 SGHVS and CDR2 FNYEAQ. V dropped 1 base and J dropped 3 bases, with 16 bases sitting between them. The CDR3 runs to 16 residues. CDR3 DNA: TGTGCCAGCAGCTTAGTTTTAAACAGGGCGAACTACGAGCAGTACTTC. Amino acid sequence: CASSLVLNRANYEQYF.

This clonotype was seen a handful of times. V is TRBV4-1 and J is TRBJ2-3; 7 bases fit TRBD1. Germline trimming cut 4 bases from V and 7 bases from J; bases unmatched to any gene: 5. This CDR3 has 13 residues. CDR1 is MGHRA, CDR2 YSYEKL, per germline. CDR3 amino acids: CASSPAGGHTQYF. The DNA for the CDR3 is TGCGCCAGCAGCCCCGCAGGGGGTCATACGCAGTATTTT.

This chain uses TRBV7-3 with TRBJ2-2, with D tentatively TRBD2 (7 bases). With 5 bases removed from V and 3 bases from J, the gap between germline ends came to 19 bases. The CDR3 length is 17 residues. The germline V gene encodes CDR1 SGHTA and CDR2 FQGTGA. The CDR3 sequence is CASSPLRGGRHTGELFF. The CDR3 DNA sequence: TGTGCCAGCAGCCCCCTAAGGGGGGGGCGACACACCGGGGAGCTGTTTTTT.

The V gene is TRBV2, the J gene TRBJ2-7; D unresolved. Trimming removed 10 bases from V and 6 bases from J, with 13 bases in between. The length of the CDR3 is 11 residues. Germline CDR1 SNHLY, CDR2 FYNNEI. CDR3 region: CANIERFEQYV. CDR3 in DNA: TGTGCCAACATTGAGCGCTTCGAGCAGTACGTC.

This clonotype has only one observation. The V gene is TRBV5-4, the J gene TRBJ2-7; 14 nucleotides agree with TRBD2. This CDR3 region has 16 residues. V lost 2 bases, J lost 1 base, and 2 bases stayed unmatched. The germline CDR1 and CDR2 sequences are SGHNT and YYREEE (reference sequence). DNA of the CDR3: TGTGCCAGCAGCTTAGGGACTAGCGGGAGATCCTACGAGCAGTACTTC. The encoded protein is CASSLGTSGRSYEQYF.

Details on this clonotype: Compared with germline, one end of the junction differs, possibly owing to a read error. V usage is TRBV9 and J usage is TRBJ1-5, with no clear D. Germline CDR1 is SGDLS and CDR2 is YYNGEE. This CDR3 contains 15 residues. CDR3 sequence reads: CASSEGPSRNQAQHF. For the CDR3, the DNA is TGTGCCAGCAGCGAGGGCCCCTCCAGGAATCAGGCCCAGCATTTT.

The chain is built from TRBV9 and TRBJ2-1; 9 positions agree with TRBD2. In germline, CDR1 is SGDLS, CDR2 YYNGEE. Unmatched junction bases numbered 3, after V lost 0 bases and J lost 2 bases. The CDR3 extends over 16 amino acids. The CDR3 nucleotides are TGTGCCAGCAGCGTAGATAGCGGGGGCACCTACAATGAGCAGTTCTTC. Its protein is CASSVDSGGTYNEQFF.

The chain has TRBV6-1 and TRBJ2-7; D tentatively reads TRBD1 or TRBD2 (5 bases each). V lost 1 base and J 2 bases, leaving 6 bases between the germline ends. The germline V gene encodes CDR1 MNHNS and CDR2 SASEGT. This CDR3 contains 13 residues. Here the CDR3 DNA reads TGTGCCAGCAGTGAAGGGGGACCCTACGAGCAGTACTTC. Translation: CASSEGGPYEQYF.

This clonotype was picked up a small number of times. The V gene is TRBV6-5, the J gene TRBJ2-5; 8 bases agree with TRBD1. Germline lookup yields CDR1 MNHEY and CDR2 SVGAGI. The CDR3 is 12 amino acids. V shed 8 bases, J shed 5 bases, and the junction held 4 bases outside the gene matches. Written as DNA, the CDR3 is TGTGCCAGCCGACAGGGGCTGGAGACCCAGTACTTC. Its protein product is CASRQGLETQYF.

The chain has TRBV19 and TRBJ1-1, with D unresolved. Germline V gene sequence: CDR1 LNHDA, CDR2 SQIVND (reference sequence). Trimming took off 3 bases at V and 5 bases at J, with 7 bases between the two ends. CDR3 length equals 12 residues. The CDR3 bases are TGTGCCAGTAGTATCCCGGCGACTGAAGCTTTCTTT. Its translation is CASSIPATEAFF.

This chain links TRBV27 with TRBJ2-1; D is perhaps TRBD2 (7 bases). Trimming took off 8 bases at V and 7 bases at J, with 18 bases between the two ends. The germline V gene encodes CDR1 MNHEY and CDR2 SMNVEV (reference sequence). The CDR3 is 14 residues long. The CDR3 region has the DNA TGTGCCAGCTCATGGGGGGGGCCGGGGAATGAGCAGTTCTTC. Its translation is CASSWGGPGNEQFF.

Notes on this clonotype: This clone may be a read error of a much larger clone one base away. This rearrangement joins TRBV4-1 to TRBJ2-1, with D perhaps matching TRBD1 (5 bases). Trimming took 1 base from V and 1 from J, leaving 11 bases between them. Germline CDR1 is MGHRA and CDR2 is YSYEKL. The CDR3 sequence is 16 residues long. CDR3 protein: CASSQVTKGSYNEQFF. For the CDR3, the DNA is TGCGCCAGCAGCCAAGTAACGAAGGGGTCCTACAATGAGCAGTTCTTC.

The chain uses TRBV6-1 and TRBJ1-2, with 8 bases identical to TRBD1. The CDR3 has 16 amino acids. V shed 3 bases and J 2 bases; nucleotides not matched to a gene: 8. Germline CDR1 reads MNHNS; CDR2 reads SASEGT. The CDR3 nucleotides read TGTGCCAGCAGTGACGCTACAGGGGGGAGAAACTATGGCTACACCTTC. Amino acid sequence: CASSDATGGRNYGYTF.

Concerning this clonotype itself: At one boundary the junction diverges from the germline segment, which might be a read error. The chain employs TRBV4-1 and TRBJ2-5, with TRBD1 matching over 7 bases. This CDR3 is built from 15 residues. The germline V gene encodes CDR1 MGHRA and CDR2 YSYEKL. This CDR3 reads CASSQLGQTQETQNF. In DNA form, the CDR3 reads TGCGCCAGCAGCCAGTTGGGACAGACCCAAGAGACCCAGAACTTC.

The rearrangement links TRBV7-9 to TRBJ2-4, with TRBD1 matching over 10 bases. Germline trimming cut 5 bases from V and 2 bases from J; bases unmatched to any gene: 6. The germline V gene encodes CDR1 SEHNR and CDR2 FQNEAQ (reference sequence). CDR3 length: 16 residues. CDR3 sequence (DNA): TGTGCCAGCAGCCCGACAGGGGGCGAATCCAAAAACATTCAGTACTTC. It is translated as CASSPTGGESKNIQYF.

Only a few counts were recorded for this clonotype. The CDR3 DNA reads as TGTGCCAGCAGCTTAGATGGACGGACAGGGGATGGCTACACCTTC. The encoded protein is CASSLDGRTGDGYTF. The rearrangement links TRBV7-6 to TRBJ1-2; 9 nucleotides agree with TRBD1. Looked up from germline, CDR1 is SGHVS and CDR2 is FNYEAQ. The CDR3 runs to 15 residues. V shed 1 base, J shed 6 bases, and the junction held 6 bases outside the gene matches.

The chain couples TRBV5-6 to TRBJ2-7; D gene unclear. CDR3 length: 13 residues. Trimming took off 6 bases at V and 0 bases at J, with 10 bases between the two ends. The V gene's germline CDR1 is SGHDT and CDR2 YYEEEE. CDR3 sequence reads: CASTPKNSYEQYF. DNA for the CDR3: TGTGCCAGCACCCCGAAGAACTCCTACGAGCAGTACTTC.

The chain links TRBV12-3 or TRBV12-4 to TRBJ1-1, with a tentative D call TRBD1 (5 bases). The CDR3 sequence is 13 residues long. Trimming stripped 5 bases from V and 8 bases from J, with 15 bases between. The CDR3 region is CASSLSGKGEAFF. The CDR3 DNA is TGTGCCAGCAGTCTCTCAGGGAAAGGGGAAGCTTTCTTT.

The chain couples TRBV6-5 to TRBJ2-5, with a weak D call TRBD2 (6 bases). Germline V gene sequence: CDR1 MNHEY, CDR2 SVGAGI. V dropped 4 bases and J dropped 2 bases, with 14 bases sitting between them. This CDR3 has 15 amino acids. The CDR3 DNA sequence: TGTGCCAGCAGTTCGGGAGTCCGTACACAAGAGACCCAGTACTTC. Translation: CASSSGVRTQETQYF.